What follows are 2 T cell receptor beta chains derived from one specimen sequenced in a study of blood T cell repertoires in COVID-19. The repertoire was sequenced with immunoSEQ multiplex PCR; TCRdb's copy has only in-frame clones and lacks some. The sample contains approximately 500,000 clones, roughly 89% of which appear only once. The material sequenced was peripheral blood. These receptors originate from a woman between 45 and 65 years old with COVID-19, enrolled during active disease.

CDR3 amino acids: CASSFSVGRKETQYF. Here the CDR3 DNA reads TGTGCCAGCAGTTTTAGCGTCGGGAGGAAGGAGACCCAGTACTTC. V and J are TRBV6-5 and TRBJ2-5; 7 positions agree with TRBD2. Germline lookup yields CDR1 MNHEY and CDR2 SVGAGI. The CDR3 is made up of 15 amino acids. V shed 4 bases, J shed 5 bases, and the junction held 10 bases outside the gene matches.

The chain recombines TRBV14 with TRBJ1-2; TRBD1 matches at 9 bases. V lost 4 bases to trimming and J lost 8 bases; unmatched junction nucleotides: 11. Germline CDR1 is SGHDN and CDR2 is FVKESK. The CDR3 contains 15 residues. CDR3 residues: CASSLSPTGGYGYTF. The CDR3 DNA sequence: TGTGCCAGCAGCCTAAGCCCCACAGGGGGCTACGGCTACACCTTC.